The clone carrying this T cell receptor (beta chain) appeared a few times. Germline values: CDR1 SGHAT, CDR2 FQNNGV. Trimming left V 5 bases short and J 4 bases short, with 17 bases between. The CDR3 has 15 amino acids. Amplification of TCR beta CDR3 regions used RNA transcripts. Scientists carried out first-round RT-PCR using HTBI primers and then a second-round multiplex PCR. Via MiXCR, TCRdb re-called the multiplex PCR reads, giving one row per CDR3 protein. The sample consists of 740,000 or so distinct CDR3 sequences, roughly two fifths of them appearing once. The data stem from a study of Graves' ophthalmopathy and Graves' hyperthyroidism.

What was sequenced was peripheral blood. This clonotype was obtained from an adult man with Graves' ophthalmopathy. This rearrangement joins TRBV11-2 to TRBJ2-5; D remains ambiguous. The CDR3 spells CASSNNAAAGETQYF. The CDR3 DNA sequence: TGTGCCAGCAGCAACAACGCGGCAGCCGGAGAGACCCAGTACTTC.